These 8 T cell receptor beta chains were all obtained from the same sample, sequenced in a study of Graves' ophthalmopathy and Graves' hyperthyroidism. Amplification of the TCR beta CDR3 regions used RNA transcripts (as template). HTBI primers were employed in first-round RT-PCR, then a second-round multiplex PCR followed. TCRdb itself ran the multiplex PCR reads through MiXCR, one entry per CDR3 protein. In the table there are some 360,000 distinct CDR3 sequences, approximately 17% of which are singletons. What was sequenced was peripheral blood. These receptor sequences come from an adult woman with stable Graves' hyperthyroidism.

About this clonotype: This may arise from a read error, as a much more abundant clone is one base away. No conserved phenylalanine or tryptophan is present at the end of the CDR3, so a read error is the likely explanation. This chain uses TRBV5-1 with TRBJ1-1; D remains ambiguous. The V and J ends lost 4 bases and 2 bases respectively, with 6 bases between them. Per germline, CDR1 SGHRS and CDR2 YFSETQ. The CDR3 totals 12 residues. Here the CDR3 DNA reads TGCGCCAGCAGCGCGGTAAACACTGAAGCTTTCCTT. Amino acids: CASSAVNTEAFL.

This clonotype showed up just a few times. The conserved closing phenylalanine or tryptophan is absent in this CDR3, likely reflecting a read error. The DNA of the CDR3 is TGTGCCAGCAGGACCCGCGGGGCCGGTCAGCCCCAGCATTCT. Translating it yields CASRTRGAGQPQHS. J is TRBJ1-5 and V is TRBV28, with D tentatively TRBD1 (5 bases). Looked up from germline, CDR1 is MDHEN and CDR2 is SYDVKM. V lost 6 bases and J lost 6, with 15 bases in between. The CDR3 loop spans 14 amino acids.

The table lists this clonotype with a few counts. A read error is possible here, since a much larger clone lies one base away. The chain couples TRBV4-3 to TRBJ1-1; D gene unclear. Germline lookup yields CDR1 LGHNA and CDR2 YSLEER. The CDR3 runs to 14 residues. Trimming pared 0 bases from V and 3 bases from J, leaving 8 bases between. Here the CDR3 DNA reads TGCGCCAGCAGCCAAGACCGCTTGGACACTGAAGCTTTCTTT. This encodes CASSQDRLDTEAFF.

Ten or more counts support this clonotype. This chain uses TRBV30 with TRBJ2-7; no clear D. The germline V gene has CDR1 GTSNPN and CDR2 SVGIG (reference sequence). The CDR3 consists of 13 residues. V lost 2 bases, J lost 5 bases, and 13 bases lay in between. The CDR3: CAWSKTLVDEQYF. The CDR3 nucleotides read TGTGCCTGGAGTAAAACCCTGGTCGACGAGCAGTACTTC. The variable domain in full, completed from reference TRBV30 and TRBJ2-7, reads SQTIHQWPATLVQPVGSPLSLECTVEGTSNPNLYWYRQAAGRGLQLLFYSVGIGQISSEVPQNLSASRPQDRQFILSSKKLLLSDSGFYLCAWSKTLVDEQYFGPGTRLTVT.

This clonotype was counted many times. The chain employs TRBV11-2 and TRBJ1-2; tentative D call: TRBD1 (5 bases). Germline CDR1 and CDR2: SGHAT and FQNNGV. The V end was cut by 1 base, the J end by 8 bases, with 11 bases between. The CDR3 sequence is 13 residues long. This CDR3 is CASSLGGITGYTF. CDR3 coding DNA: TGTGCCAGCAGCTTAGGGGGGATCACGGGCTACACCTTC.

There are many counts of this clonotype. This rearrangement joins TRBV25-1 to TRBJ2-5, with 10 bases lining up with TRBD2. This CDR3 region has 17 residues. J gave up 3 bases and V 4 bases, and 11 bases lay outside the gene matches. Germline values: CDR1 MGHDK, CDR2 SYGVNS. The CDR3 reads CASSGRTGTSVKETQYF. As DNA, the CDR3 is TGTGCCAGCAGTGGGAGGACCGGGACTAGCGTTAAAGAGACCCAGTACTTC.

The chain joins TRBV6-5 to TRBJ1-6, with D hard to call. Trimming cost V 0 bases and J 3 bases, with 12 bases left between them. The germline gives CDR1 MNHEY, CDR2 SVGAGI. The CDR3 spans 17 residues. The CDR3 loop reads CASSYSMRASYNSPLHF. The CDR3 DNA reads TGTGCCAGCAGTTACTCGATGCGGGCCAGCTATAATTCACCCCTCCACTTT.

This clonotype was seen ten or more times. The CDR3 here is CASRLALSYEQYF. The CDR3 DNA sequence: TGTGCCAGCAGGCTAGCGCTTTCCTACGAGCAGTACTTC. The genes are TRBV28 and TRBJ2-7; a possible D gene is TRBD2 (6 bases). This CDR3 is 13 amino acids long. V lost 6 bases and J 1 base, leaving 10 bases between the germline ends. CDR1 is MDHEN, CDR2 SYDVKM, per germline. Variable domain in full (rest from reference TRBV28 and TRBJ2-7): DVKVTQSSRYLVKRTGEKVFLECVQDMDHENMFWYRQDPGLGLRLIYFSYDVKMKEKGDIPEGYSVSREKKERFSLILESASTNQTSMYLCASRLALSYEQYFGPGTRLTVT.